The sequence of this T cell receptor beta chain was determined in a study of T cell responses to AZD1222 COVID-19 vaccine. Generated by immunoSEQ multiplex PCR, the TCRdb table keeps only in-frame clones and is missing some. The data contain about 130,000 clones, approximately 90% of them singletons. This clone was picked up one time. The antigen remains unidentified. The CDR3 runs 13 residues. The V segment lost 7 bases and the J segment 8 bases; nucleotides outside the gene matches: 8. CDR1 is SNHLY and CDR2 is FYNNEI in the germline V gene. Findings and limits, study-wide: Unmutated variant regions are reportedly targeted by nearly half of spike-specific TCRs. Baseline serology detected seropositivity in only a handful of AZD1222 recipients. Two doses of AZD1222 preceded a rise in Spike-specific TCR breadth and depth. Across the whole spike, CD4 TCRs peaked at regions 160-218 and 743-854.

Material: peripheral blood, obtained on day 0 of AZD1222 vaccination. V gene TRBV2 combines with J gene TRBJ2-7; 10 bases are shared with TRBD2. The sequence was collected from an adult in good health. CDR3 bases: TGTGCCAGCAACGCCAAAGCGGGAGGGCAGCAGTACTTC. Residues: CASNAKAGGQQYF. Variable domain in full (rest from reference TRBV2 and TRBJ2-7): EPEVTQTPSHQVTQMGQEVILRCVPISNHLYFYWYRQILGQKVEFLVSFYNNEISEKSEIFDDQFSVERPDGSNFTLKIRSTKLEDSAMYFCASNAKAGGQQYFGPGTRLTVT.